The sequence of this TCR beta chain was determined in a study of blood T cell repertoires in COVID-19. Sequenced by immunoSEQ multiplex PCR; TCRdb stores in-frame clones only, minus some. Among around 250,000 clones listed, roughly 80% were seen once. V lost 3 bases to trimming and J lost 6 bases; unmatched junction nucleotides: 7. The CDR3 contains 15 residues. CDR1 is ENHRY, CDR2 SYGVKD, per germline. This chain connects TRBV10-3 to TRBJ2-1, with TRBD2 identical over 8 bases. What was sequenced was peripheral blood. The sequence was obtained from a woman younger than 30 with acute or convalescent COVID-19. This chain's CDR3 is CAISDVGGRRNEQFF. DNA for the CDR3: TGTGCCATCAGTGATGTAGGCGGGAGGCGCAATGAGCAGTTCTTC.